This T cell receptor beta chain is drawn from a study of identical twins. Study-wide results and limits: Potential partial confounding of zero-insertion analyses by invariant MAIT and iNKT cells was noted. Models underestimated out-of-frame TCR alpha sharing in monozygotic twins. Insertions were reduced in abundant cord blood beta clonotypes but not in memory repertoires.

This clonotype was seen just once. Antigen specificity is unknown. TCRdb recomputed calls from the 5' RACE reads with MiXCR, one row per CDR3 protein. The table includes around 500,000 distinct CDR3 sequences, 12% to 15% detected once. The CDR3 has 15 residues. Germline V gene sequence: CDR1 SGHRS, CDR2 YFSETQ. V dropped 0 bases and J dropped 6 bases, with 16 bases sitting between them. In addition, the sample was reused for a study of yellow fever vaccine responses in identical twins.

The specimen was CD4+ T cells sorted from blood. The TCR originated in a woman aged 18-29 years in good health. The V call is TRBV5-1, the J call TRBJ2-7, with D perhaps TRBD1 or TRBD2 (7 bases each). CDR3 region: CASSLESTGRAEQYF. CDR3 bases: TGCGCCAGCAGCTTGGAATCGACAGGGAGGGCCGAGCAGTACTTC.